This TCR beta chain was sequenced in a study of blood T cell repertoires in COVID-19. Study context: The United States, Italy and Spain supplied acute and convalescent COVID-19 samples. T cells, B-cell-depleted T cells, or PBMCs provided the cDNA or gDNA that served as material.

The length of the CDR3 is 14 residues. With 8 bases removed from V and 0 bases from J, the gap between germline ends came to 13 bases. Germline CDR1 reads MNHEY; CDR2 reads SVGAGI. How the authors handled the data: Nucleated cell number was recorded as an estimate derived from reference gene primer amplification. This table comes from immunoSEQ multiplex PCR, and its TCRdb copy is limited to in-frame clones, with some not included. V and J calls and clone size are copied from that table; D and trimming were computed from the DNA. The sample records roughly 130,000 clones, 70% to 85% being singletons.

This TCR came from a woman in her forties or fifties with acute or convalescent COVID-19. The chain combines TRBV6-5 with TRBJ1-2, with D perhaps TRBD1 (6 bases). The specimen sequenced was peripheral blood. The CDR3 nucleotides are TGTGCCAGCGGACAGTTTACGTCTAACTATGGCTACACCTTC. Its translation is CASGQFTSNYGYTF.